Reported below is one TCR beta chain. Its target is not known. This entry is derived from a study of cytomegalovirus exposure and HLA in healthy donors. The wider study: Among the approximately 400 donors who were genotyped, 81% fell in the genetic ancestry cluster that is associated with self-reported Caucasian donors. Study outcomes and limitations: In a later analysis, TCR association rates varied by HLA locus: DRB1 most, HLA-C fewest.

CDR3 size: 19 residues. It was with 60 Vbeta and 13 Jbeta primers that the PCR ran. The repertoire was sequenced with immunoSEQ multiplex PCR; TCRdb's copy has only in-frame clones and lacks some. This table holds around 150,000 clones, roughly 84% found once. The sequence was obtained from a woman aged 18 to 35 in good health and CMV-seronegative. V usage is TRBV21-1 and J usage is TRBJ2-7; the table's D call TRBD2 went unverified against the DNA. TRBV21-1 is tagged as a pseudogene. Sequencing input: PBMCs. CDR3 sequence: CASSTCRTWKRGGPDEQYF. The DNA of the CDR3 is TGTGCCAGCAGCACATGTCGAACCTGGAAGCGGGGGGGGCCGGACGAGCAGTACTTC.